This T cell receptor (beta chain) was obtained from a study of T cells in Graves' hyperthyroidism and ophthalmopathy (dated 2019 in TCRdb). Describing the broader study: Peripheral blood was collected at initial diagnosis, before any treatment. A discovery cohort of around 98 patients, about 43 with Graves' ophthalmopathy and over 55 with stable Graves' hyperthyroidism, was used to find distinguishing TCR V-J signatures. Prospective prediction of ophthalmopathy was tested in an independent validation cohort consisting of some 20 hyperthyroidism patients and around 17 patients who later progressed to ophthalmopathy. The approximately 100 discovery patients were divided at random into training and test sets in a 7:3 ratio. In about six Graves' hyperthyroidism patients, the study also compared T-cell repertoires from thyroid tissue with T-cell repertoires from blood. After blood sampling, hyperthyroidism patients were treated with methimazole at a starting dose of 30 mg daily, and ophthalmopathy patients were treated with high-dose intravenous methylprednisolone. The paper describes TCR Vbeta CDR3 sequencing of 130 to 150 peripheral blood samples, made up of 43 ophthalmopathy patients, around 73 hyperthyroidism patients and 17 progressor patients. The paper's findings and limits, for the study overall: Ophthalmopathy was separated from stable hyperthyroidism by a 13 V-J signature model, with over 85% sensitivity and roughly 81% specificity obtained in cross-validation and 80%/75% obtained in testing. Most expanded thyroid clonotypes (frequency above 0.001) were also detected in blood, a finding suggesting that blood repertoires may reflect thyroid immune responses. In validation, the model predicted progression to ophthalmopathy a median of roughly 6.1 months before onset, with roughly 71% sensitivity and 72.22% specificity. Sample size was not statistically predetermined, and blinding of investigators to group allocation was not performed.

Amplification of TCR beta CDR3 regions was carried out from RNA transcripts. For the first round of RT-PCR on the TCR CDR3, the HTBI primer set was used together with the Qiagen OneStep RT-PCR kit. Libraries were constructed in a second round of multiplex PCR, after which size selection and purification were carried out. Libraries were sequenced paired-end with 100 bp reads on an Illumina HiSeq2000. On the authors' methods: Raw data were processed with SOAPnuke, discarding reads with adapters, uncalled bases, mean Phred below 15, or no exact constant-primer or identifier match. COPE v1.2.5 was used to merge the high-quality paired reads, and each unique nucleotide sequence was defined as a clonotype. Clonotypes were aligned to IMGT TRBV, TRBD and TRBJ reference segments using MiTCR v1.1. Analysis was restricted to V-J combinations with a frequency above 0.0001, which covered over 98% of repertoires. A TCS score was defined as the ratio of F50 (clonal expansion) to E x V (chaos), with BLOSUM62-based TCRdist applied between CDR3 peptides within each V-J. Welch's t-statistics and random forest reduced approximately 520 V-J features to roughly 13, which were used in a naive Bayes classifier (R e1071). The public reads were run again by TCRdb, first through fastp at Q25 and then through MiXCR, and only productive beta chains were kept. CDR3 protein duplicates are merged, each entry listing the most common genes and DNA. For this entry, the V and J calls and clone size follow TCRdb and not the study's own pipeline. This sample gives hundreds of thousands of distinct CDR3 sequences in total; about 14% of them show up just once. The biggest ten clones account for 9.5% to 15% of the sample.

About this clonotype: Its antigen remains undetermined. Per-base quality was not reported, and no clone a single base away is much larger than it.

V lost 4 bases and J lost 4 bases, and the count of bases not matched to a germline gene is 11. Measured from the cysteine to the phenylalanine, the CDR3 is 16 residues long. This entry keeps only the CDR3 DNA: 48 bases, framed from base 1. CDR1 and CDR2 (SGDLS, YYNGEE) derive from the germline V gene. Ophthalmopathy patients had moderately to severely active disease, Clinical Activity Score of at least 3, NOSPECS grade of at least 4, and duration under 3 months. Patients with uncontrolled infections, other autoimmune diseases, pregnancy or lactation were excluded. Diagnoses were established on the basis of clinical symptoms, serum thyroxine and TRAb, thyroid ultrasound, and orbital computed tomography. PBMCs were isolated from more than 9 ml of fresh peripheral blood by Ficoll-Paque density gradient centrifugation. Total RNA was extracted with Trizol reagent, and quality was checked on an Agilent 2100 Bioanalyzer.

The TCR was taken from a woman between 45 and 65 years old with Graves' ophthalmopathy. Sample: blood. Recombination connected TRBV9 to TRBJ2-1, with 7 middle bases fitting TRBD2. The CDR3 here reads CASSPTSSGEYNEQFF. The DNA sequence follows: TGTGCCAGCAGCCCAACCTCTAGCGGCGAATACAATGAGCAGTTCTTC.